A single sample is the source of the 20 T cell receptor beta chains below, sequenced in a study of PD-L1 blockade in urothelial cancer. The protocol was immunoSEQ multiplex PCR, while the TCRdb copy is restricted to in-frame clones and leaves out a portion. This sample yields approximately 50,000 clones, of which more than 75% are seen a single time; roughly 2.5% belongs to the top ten. Time point denoted: peripheral blood 6 weeks after treatment start. The sample was PBMCs, taken around atezolizumab (anti-PD-L1) treatment. All receptors derive from a man aged 60 to 69 with urothelial cancer.

The V gene is TRBV20-1, the J gene TRBJ2-5; 8 bases fit TRBD1. Per germline, CDR1 DFQATT and CDR2 SNEGSKA (reference sequence). V dropped 4 bases and J dropped 5; count of bases not matched to a gene: 0. CDR3 length equals 11 residues. CDR3 nucleotide sequence: TGCAGTGCTAACAGGGGGGAGACCCAGTACTTC. Its translation is CSANRGETQYF.

The chain employs TRBV19 and TRBJ1-5, with a weak D call TRBD1 (5 bases). The CDR3 has 15 residues. Germline CDR1 and CDR2: LNHDA and SQIVND (reference sequence). V lost 1 base and J 2 bases, leaving 9 bases between the germline ends. Here the CDR3 reads CASSIGAGRNQPQHF. CDR3 DNA sequence: TGTGCCAGTAGTATAGGTGCAGGGCGCAATCAGCCCCAGCATTTT.

This clone was seen more than once but under ten times. The chain has TRBV7-2 and TRBJ2-7, with 11 nucleotides matching TRBD2. CDR1 SGHTA and CDR2 FQGNSA come from the germline V gene. This CDR3 comprises 15 residues. After removal of 2 bases from V and 9 bases from J, the junction contained 9 bases not matched to a gene. The DNA for the CDR3 is TGTGCCAGCAGCTTAACCGGGACTAGCGGCACAGGGCAGTACTTC. Translated: CASSLTGTSGTGQYF.

The V call is TRBV7-6, the J call TRBJ2-3; no firm D call. CDR1 SGHVS and CDR2 FNYEAQ come from the germline V gene. The CDR3 has 13 amino acids. V lost 3 bases and J lost 5, with 9 bases in between. In DNA form, the CDR3 reads TGTGCCAGCAGCTTGAGACGAGGAGATACGCAGTATTTT. It is translated as CASSLRRGDTQYF.

The rearrangement links TRBV7-9 to TRBJ2-2; TRBD2 matches 10 bases. Germline V gives CDR1 SEHNR, CDR2 FQNEAQ (reference sequence). With 4 bases clipped from V and 1 base from J, the junction kept 0 bases outside the gene matches. This CDR3 is 15 amino acids long. The CDR3 DNA is TGTGCCAGCAGCTGGACTAGCGGGAACACCGGGGAGCTGTTTTTT. Its protein is CASSWTSGNTGELFF.

The J gene is TRBJ1-3, the V gene TRBV6-1; unclear D gene. There are 12 residues in the CDR3. Germline CDR1 MNHNS, CDR2 SASEGT. Trimming pared 7 bases from V and 2 bases from J, leaving 6 bases between. CDR3 in DNA: TGTGCCAGCATGACAACTGGAAACACCATATATTTT. Its protein product is CASMTTGNTIYF.

This clone has only a few counts. The chain employs TRBV7-2 and TRBJ1-1; possible D gene TRBD1, 5 bases. The V gene lost 1 base and the J gene lost 4 bases, with 13 bases spanning the gap. Germline loops: CDR1 SGHTA, CDR2 FQGNSA. This CDR3 comprises 15 residues. The CDR3 spells CASSLGEGVATEAFF. DNA of the CDR3: TGTGCCAGCAGCTTAGGTGAAGGGGTGGCCACTGAAGCTTTCTTT.

The J gene is TRBJ1-1, the V gene TRBV5-5, with 7 bases aligning to TRBD1. CDR3 length equals 15 residues. V lost 4 bases to trimming and J lost 1 base; unmatched junction nucleotides: 7. CDR1 is SGHKS, CDR2 YYEKEE, per germline (reference sequence). The CDR3 nucleotides are TGTGCCAGCAGCCTAGGGACAGTCTCGAACACTGAAGCTTTCTTT. Protein product: CASSLGTVSNTEAFF.

The rearrangement uses TRBV5-4 and TRBJ2-3; 8 bases line up with TRBD2. The CDR3 runs to 19 residues. From germline, CDR1 is SGHNT and CDR2 YYREEE (reference sequence). V lost 2 bases and J lost 1; bases outside the gene matches: 15. The CDR3 is CASSFRPRGAGGRTDTQYF. The DNA of the CDR3 is TGTGCCAGCAGCTTCCGACCCAGAGGGGCGGGGGGTCGCACAGATACGCAGTATTTT.

The rearrangement uses TRBV18 and TRBJ2-2, with TRBD2 as a possible D gene (6 bases). This CDR3 has 16 residues. Trimming took off 0 bases at V and 3 bases at J, with 11 bases between the two ends. CDR1 is KGHSH and CDR2 is LQKENI in the germline V gene. CDR3 nucleotides: TGTGCCAGCTCACCACCGAGGAGGGGAGACACCGGGGAGCTGTTTTTT. Protein product: CASSPPRRGDTGELFF.

The chain links TRBV7-2 to TRBJ2-7, with a tentative D call TRBD1 (5 bases). V lost 1 base to trimming and J lost 0 bases, with 10 bases between them. Germline assignment: CDR1 SGHTA and CDR2 FQGNSA. This CDR3 spans 15 amino acids. The CDR3 DNA is TGTGCCAGCAGCTTAGGACAGATCAGCTCCTACGAGCAGTACTTC. Its protein is CASSLGQISSYEQYF.

The chain employs TRBV7-9 and TRBJ2-3; no clear D gene. The length of the CDR3 is 11 residues. V was cut by 4 bases and J by 3 bases, with 2 bases left in between. In germline, CDR1 is SEHNR, CDR2 FQNEAQ (reference sequence). CDR3 nucleotides: TGTGCCAGCAGCTCGACAGATACGCAGTATTTT. It encodes CASSSTDTQYF.

The V gene is TRBV5-4, the J gene TRBJ2-2; 8 bases are a match to TRBD1. Looked up from germline, CDR1 is SGHNT and CDR2 is YYREEE (reference sequence). Unmatched junction bases numbered 8, after V lost 0 bases and J lost 7 bases. This CDR3 has 16 amino acids. The DNA of the CDR3 is TGTGCCAGCAGCTTGGATAAGGACAGGGCGGTCGGGGAGCTGTTTTTT. Translated: CASSLDKDRAVGELFF.

The chain links TRBV30 to TRBJ1-2; maybe TRBD1 (6 bases). V was clipped by 4 bases and J by 7 bases, with 13 bases between them. The CDR3 is made up of 12 amino acids. Germline values: CDR1 GTSNPN, CDR2 SVGIG (reference sequence). DNA for the CDR3: TGTGCCTGGACGCAGGGGAGATCTGGCTACACCTTC. This translates into CAWTQGRSGYTF. The full variable domain, completed using reference TRBV30 and TRBJ1-2, is SQTIHQWPATLVQPVGSPLSLECTVEGTSNPNLYWYRQAAGRGLQLLFYSVGIGQISSEVPQNLSASRPQDRQFILSSKKLLLSDSGFYLCAWTQGRSGYTFGSGTRLTVV.

V gene TRBV6-5 combines with J gene TRBJ2-5; 10 bases line up with TRBD2. This CDR3 has 15 amino acids. Germline V gene lookup returns CDR1 MNHEY and CDR2 SVGAGI. J was trimmed by 5 bases and V by 4 bases; bases with no gene match: 7. The CDR3 DNA is TGTGCCAGCAGTTCGTCCCCGGGACTAGCGGAGACCCAGTACTTC. Its translation is CASSSSPGLAETQYF.

This sequence joins TRBV29-1 and TRBJ2-3; TRBD1 is a possible D gene (5 bases). The CDR3 is 14 amino acids. The V end lost 8 bases, the J end lost 0 bases, and 15 bases lay between the germline ends. Germline V gene data show CDR1 as SQVTM and CDR2 as ANQGSEA. CDR3 protein: CSSSVGASTDTQYF. The CDR3 region has the DNA TGCAGCAGTTCCGTTGGGGCTAGCACAGATACGCAGTATTTT.

The chain uses TRBV5-6 and TRBJ1-1; TRBD1 matches 8 bases. V shed 4 bases and J 4 bases; nucleotides not matched to a gene: 9. The CDR3 runs to 15 residues. Germline CDR1 reads SGHDT; CDR2 reads YYEEEE. CDR3 sequence reads: CASSGEQGVATEAFF. Here the CDR3 DNA reads TGTGCCAGCAGCGGAGAACAGGGGGTAGCCACTGAAGCTTTCTTT.

The chain has TRBV25-1 and TRBJ1-1; 10 nucleotides agree with TRBD1. CDR1 is MGHDK, CDR2 SYGVNS, per germline. This CDR3 spans 15 amino acids. With V trimmed by 10 bases and J by 1 base, 9 bases remained unmatched. The CDR3 loop reads CATFGDRGPNTEAFF. The CDR3 nucleotides are TGTGCCACCTTCGGGGACAGGGGACCGAACACTGAAGCTTTCTTT.

This chain uses TRBV10-3 with TRBJ1-3; maybe TRBD1 (5 bases). The CDR3 is 16 residues long. V lost 0 bases and J 4 bases, leaving 13 bases between the germline ends. CDR1 ENHRY and CDR2 SYGVKD come from the germline V gene. CDR3 DNA sequence: TGTGCCATCAGTGAGTCTCAGGGATTACGGGGAAACACCATATATTTT. Residues: CAISESQGLRGNTIYF.

This clone came up once. The chain recombines TRBV5-1 with TRBJ1-1; 10 bases fit TRBD1. CDR1 and CDR2 (germline): SGHRS, YFSETQ. After removal of 0 bases from V and 4 bases from J, the junction contained 6 bases not matched to a gene. The CDR3 extends over 16 amino acids. The CDR3 bases are TGCGCCAGCAGCTTGGTTGACAGGGGGCTTGGCACTGAAGCTTTCTTT. Its protein product is CASSLVDRGLGTEAFF. The full variable domain, its missing parts supplied by reference TRBV5-1 and TRBJ1-1, is KAGVTQTPRYLIKTRGQQVTLSCSPISGHRSVSWYQQTPGQGLQFLFEYFSETQRNKGNFPGRFSGRQFSNSRSEMNVSTLELGDSALYLCASSLVDRGLGTEAFFGQGTRLTVV.